This T cell receptor beta chain was observed in a study of identical twins. TCRdb reprocessed the 5' RACE reads with MiXCR, giving one entry per CDR3 protein. The sample has fewer than 500,000 distinct CDR3 sequences; 20% to 25% are singletons. The CDR3 consists of 15 residues. Germline V gives CDR1 DFQATT, CDR2 SNEGSKA (reference sequence). J lost 2 bases, V lost 5 bases, and 10 bases had no gene match. This same sample was also taken into another study, of T cells expressing NK-cell markers.

The source material was CD4+ T cells sorted from blood. The chain has TRBV20-1 and TRBJ2-3, with 7 bases fitting TRBD2. The clonotype was recovered from a woman aged 18-29 years in good health. Here the CDR3 reads CSAVTLGRTTDTQYF. The CDR3 DNA follows: TGCAGTGCTGTGACCCTCGGGAGGACCACAGATACGCAGTATTTT.